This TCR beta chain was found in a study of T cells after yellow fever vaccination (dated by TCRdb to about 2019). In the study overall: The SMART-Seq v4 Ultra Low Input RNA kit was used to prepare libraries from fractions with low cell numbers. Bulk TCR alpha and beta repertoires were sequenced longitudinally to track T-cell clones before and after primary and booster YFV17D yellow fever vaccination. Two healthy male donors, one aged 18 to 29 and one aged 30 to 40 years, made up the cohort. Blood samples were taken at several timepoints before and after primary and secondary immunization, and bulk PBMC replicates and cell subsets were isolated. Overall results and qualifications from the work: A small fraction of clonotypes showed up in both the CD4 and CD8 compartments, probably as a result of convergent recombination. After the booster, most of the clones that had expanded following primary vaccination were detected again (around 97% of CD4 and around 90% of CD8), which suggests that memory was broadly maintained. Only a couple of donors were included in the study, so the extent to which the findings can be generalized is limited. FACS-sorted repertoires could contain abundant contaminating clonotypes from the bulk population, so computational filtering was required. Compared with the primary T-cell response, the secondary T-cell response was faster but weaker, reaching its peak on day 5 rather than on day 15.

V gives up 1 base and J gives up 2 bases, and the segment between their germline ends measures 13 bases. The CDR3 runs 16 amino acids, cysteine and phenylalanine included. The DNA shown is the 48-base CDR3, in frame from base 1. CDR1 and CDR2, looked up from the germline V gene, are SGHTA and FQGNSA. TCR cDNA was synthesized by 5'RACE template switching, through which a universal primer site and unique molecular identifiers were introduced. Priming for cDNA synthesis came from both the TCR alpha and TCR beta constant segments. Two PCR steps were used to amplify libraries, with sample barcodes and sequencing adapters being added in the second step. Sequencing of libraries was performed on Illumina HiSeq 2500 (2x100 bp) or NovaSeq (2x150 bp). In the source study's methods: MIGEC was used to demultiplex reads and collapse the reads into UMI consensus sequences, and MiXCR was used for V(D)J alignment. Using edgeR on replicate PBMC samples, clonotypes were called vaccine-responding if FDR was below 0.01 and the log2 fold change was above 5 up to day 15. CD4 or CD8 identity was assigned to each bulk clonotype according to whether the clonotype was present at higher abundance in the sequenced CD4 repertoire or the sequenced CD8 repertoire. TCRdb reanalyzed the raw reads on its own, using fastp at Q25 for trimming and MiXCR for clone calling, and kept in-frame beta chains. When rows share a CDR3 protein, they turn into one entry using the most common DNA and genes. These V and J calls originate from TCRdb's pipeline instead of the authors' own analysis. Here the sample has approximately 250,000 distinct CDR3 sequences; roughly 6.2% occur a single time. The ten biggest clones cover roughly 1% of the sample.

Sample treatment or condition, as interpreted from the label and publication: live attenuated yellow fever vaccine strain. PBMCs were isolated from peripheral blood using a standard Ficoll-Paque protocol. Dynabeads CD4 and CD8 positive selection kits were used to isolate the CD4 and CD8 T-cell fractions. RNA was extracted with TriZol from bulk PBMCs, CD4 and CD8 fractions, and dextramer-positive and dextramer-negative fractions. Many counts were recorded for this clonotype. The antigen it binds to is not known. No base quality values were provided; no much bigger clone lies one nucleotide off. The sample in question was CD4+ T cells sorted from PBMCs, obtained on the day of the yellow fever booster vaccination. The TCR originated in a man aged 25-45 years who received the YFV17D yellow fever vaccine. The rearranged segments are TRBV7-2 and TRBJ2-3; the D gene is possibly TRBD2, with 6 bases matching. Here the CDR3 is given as CASSLGGERPTDTQYF. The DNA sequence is TGTGCCAGCAGCTTAGGGGGGGAACGACCCACAGATACGCAGTATTTT.